The rows below give T cell receptor beta chains drawn from one sample of a study of persistence of HIV-infected CD4 T cells. These TCRs' antigens remain unknown. This table comes from immunoSEQ multiplex PCR, and its TCRdb copy is limited to in-frame clones, with some not included. Of more than 35,000 clones in the sample, approximately 80% were seen once. The sample here was CD4+ T cells sorted from PBMCs after approximately 19-hour stimulation, taken from a patient who received antiretroviral therapy. These receptors were taken from an adult man with HIV who was CMV-seropositive. Each CDR3 is given with its conserved first and last residue. The D gene is left open where the match is weak. Where a row states a size, it is once, few, many or the class of an expanded clone; other rows omit it.

TRBV19	-	TRBD1	TRBJ2-2	CASSIGGQVNTGELFF	TGTGCCAGTAGTATAGGGGGACAGGTCAACACCGGGGAGCTGTTTTTT
TRBV7-3	few	-	TRBJ2-1	CASSLTGAERAEQFF	TGTGCCAGCAGCTTAACAGGGGCCGAAAGGGCCGAGCAGTTCTTC
TRBV28	-	-	TRBJ1-1	CASTGRPTEAFF	TGTGCCAGCACGGGCAGGCCAACTGAAGCTTTCTTT
TRBV10-1	-	-	TRBJ2-7	CASSESEAQPYEQYF	TGCGCCAGCAGTGAGTCGGAAGCACAACCCTACGAGCAGTACTTC
TRBV4-2	-	TRBD1	TRBJ2-7	CASSQEGRQGNEQYF	TGTGCCAGCAGCCAAGAAGGGAGACAGGGGAACGAGCAGTACTTC
TRBV19	-	-	TRBJ1-5	CASSFSSGQGRNQPQHF	TGTGCCAGTAGTTTCTCCTCAGGGCAGGGGCGCAATCAGCCCCAGCATTTT
TRBV3-1/TRBV3-2	-	-	TRBJ2-6	CASSQDARTNVLTF	TGTGCCAGCAGCCAAGATGCAAGGACCAACGTCCTGACTTTC
TRBV2	-	-	TRBJ1-5	CASSGSRVIPLPGHF	TGTGCCAGCAGTGGCTCCAGGGTAATACCCCTCCCCGGGCATTTT
TRBV5-4	-	-	TRBJ1-1	CASSLQQDLEAFF	TGTGCCAGCAGCCTACAACAGGATCTGGAAGCTTTCTTT
TRBV24-1	-	TRBD1	TRBJ2-2	CATSGLGQGANTGELFF	TGTGCCACCAGTGGTTTAGGACAGGGGGCGAACACCGGGGAGCTGTTTTTT
TRBV5-1	-	-	TRBJ2-7	CASSLASHEQYF	TGCGCCAGTAGCTTGGCCTCTCACGAGCAGTACTTC
TRBV27	-	-	TRBJ1-1	CASGLRPNTEAFF	TGTGCCAGCGGCCTTAGACCGAACACTGAAGCTTTCTTT
TRBV19	-	-	TRBJ1-5	CASRPDRNPSGQHF	TGTGCCAGTAGGCCTGACAGGAATCCTTCCGGCCAGCATTTT
TRBV2	-	-	TRBJ1-5	CASRGDGNQPQHF	TGTGCCAGCAGGGGAGACGGAAACCAGCCCCAGCATTTT
TRBV24-1	-	TRBD1	TRBJ1-4	CATSDPRTGDREKLFF	TGTGCCACCAGTGATCCACGGACAGGGGATCGGGAAAAACTGTTTTTT
TRBV6-5	once	-	TRBJ2-2	CASSFDWNTGELFF	TGTGCCAGCAGTTTCGACTGGAACACCGGGGAGCTGTTTTTT
TRBV6-5	once	-	TRBJ1-1	CASSYAPRGEAFF	TGTGCCAGCAGTTACGCTCCCCGGGGTGAAGCTTTCTTT
TRBV27	-	-	TRBJ1-2	CASSLKFAAYGYTF	TGTGCCAGCAGTTTAAAATTCGCGGCATATGGCTACACCTTC
TRBV5-4	-	TRBD1	TRBJ1-1	CASSLSRGRGTEAFF	TGTGCCAGCAGCTTGAGCAGGGGGCGGGGCACTGAAGCTTTCTTT
TRBV5-4	-	-	TRBJ1-1	CASSLQTMNTEAFF	TGTGCCAGCAGCTTGCAGACCATGAACACTGAAGCTTTCTTT
TRBV7-3	once	TRBD1	TRBJ2-1	CASSLTDRANEQFF	TGTGCCAGCAGCTTAACCGACAGGGCGAATGAGCAGTTCTTC
TRBV28	-	-	TRBJ2-2	CASRAQGRITGELFF	TGTGCCAGCAGAGCACAGGGGAGGATTACCGGGGAGCTGTTTTTT
TRBV27	-	-	TRBJ2-2	CASSLTAGLRGELFF	TGTGCCAGCAGTTTGACGGCAGGCCTTCGGGGGGAGCTGTTTTTT
TRBV19	-	-	TRBJ1-1	CASSIHRETEAFF	TGTGCCAGTAGTATACACAGGGAGACTGAAGCTTTCTTT
TRBV9	-	-	TRBJ2-6	CASSSRIGTGANVLTF	TGTGCCAGCAGCTCGAGGATAGGGACTGGGGCCAACGTCCTGACTTTC
TRBV6-5	-	-	TRBJ2-7	CASGNTQSYEQYF	TGTGCCAGCGGGAACACCCAATCCTACGAGCAGTACTTC
TRBV5-1	once	-	TRBJ2-7	CASSLRQDGGRQYF	TGCGCCAGCAGCTTGCGACAGGATGGAGGAAGGCAGTACTTC
TRBV21-1	-	-	TRBJ2-2	CASSIWYGRTGLTGELFF	TGTGCCAGCAGCATTTGGTACGGCAGGACAGGGCTCACCGGGGAGCTGTTTTTT
TRBV6-5	few	-	TRBJ2-7	CASSPGYGVGYEQYF	TGTGCCAGCAGCCCCGGGTATGGGGTCGGATACGAGCAGTACTTC
TRBV4-1	few	TRBD2	TRBJ2-2	CASSQALAGTGELFF	TGCGCCAGCAGCCAAGCACTAGCGGGCACCGGGGAGCTGTTTTTT
TRBV6-6	-	TRBD1	TRBJ1-4	CASRRQGPNEKLFF	TGTGCCAGCAGACGACAGGGACCTAATGAAAAACTGTTTTTT
TRBV5-5	-	TRBD2	TRBJ2-7	CASSLAGTSGSFSSYEQYF	TGTGCCAGCAGCTTGGCCGGGACTAGCGGTTCATTTAGCTCCTACGAGCAGTACTTC
TRBV2	-	-	TRBJ1-6	CASSVEGTGNSPLHF	TGTGCCAGCAGTGTTGAAGGAACTGGGAATTCACCCCTCCACTTT
TRBV7-9	-	-	TRBJ1-5	CASSSRPDQPQHF	TGTGCCAGCAGCTCGAGGCCCGATCAGCCCCAGCATTTT
TRBV29-1	-	-	TRBJ1-2	CSVPLGYRDGGYGYTF	TGCAGCGTCCCACTCGGATACAGGGATGGAGGATATGGCTACACCTTC
TRBV7-2	-	-	TRBJ1-3	CASSPDGSKWNTIYF	TGTGCCAGCAGCCCGGACGGATCGAAGTGGAACACCATATATTTT
TRBV5-1	-	-	TRBJ2-1	CASSRDPKKDEQFF	TGCGCCAGCAGCCGGGACCCCAAGAAGGATGAGCAGTTCTTC
TRBV7-2	-	TRBD2	TRBJ2-2	CASSFRLAVTGELFF	TGTGCCAGCAGCTTCCGACTAGCGGTTACCGGGGAGCTGTTTTTT
TRBV4-2	-	TRBD2	TRBJ2-3	CASSRTSGFDTDTQYF	TGTGCCAGCAGTCGGACTAGCGGGTTCGACACAGATACGCAGTATTTT
TRBV6-1	-	-	TRBJ1-1	CASSDRGNTEAFF	TGTGCCAGCAGTGACAGGGGGAACACTGAAGCTTTCTTT
TRBV3-1/TRBV3-2	-	TRBD2	TRBJ2-7	CASSLSSGGGSSYEQYF	TGTGCCAGCAGCCTCTCATCAGGCGGGGGAAGCTCCTACGAGCAGTACTTC
TRBV5-4	-	-	TRBJ2-1	CASSSTGEEQFF	TGTGCCAGCAGCTCGACAGGTGAAGAGCAGTTCTTC
TRBV20-1	once	-	TRBJ1-2	CSASGGYGYTF	TGCAGTGCTAGCGGGGGGTATGGCTACACCTTC
TRBV6-5	-	-	TRBJ1-1	CASILQGNTEAFF	TGTGCCAGCATACTACAGGGAAATACTGAAGCTTTCTTT
TRBV18	-	-	TRBJ1-3	CASSTTGRAGNTIYF	TGTGCCAGCTCAACTACAGGGAGAGCTGGAAACACCATATATTTT
TRBV5-5	few	-	TRBJ1-5	CASSSDLGGQPQHF	TGTGCCAGCAGCTCCGACCTAGGGGGTCAGCCCCAGCATTTT
TRBV7-6	-	-	TRBJ1-5	CASSSTGSPGQPQHF	TGTGCCAGCAGCTCCACAGGGTCCCCCGGTCAGCCCCAGCATTTT
TRBV6-5	-	-	TRBJ1-5	CASETDGPGGGPQHF	TGTGCCAGCGAAACCGACGGGCCTGGAGGTGGGCCCCAGCATTTT
TRBV6-2/TRBV6-3	-	-	TRBJ1-5	CASSPRRPRVVSNQPQHF	TGTGCCAGCAGCCCTAGGAGACCACGAGTGGTAAGCAATCAGCCCCAGCATTTT
TRBV3-1/TRBV3-2	-	TRBD2	TRBJ2-3	CASSQAGGFTDTQYF	TGTGCCAGCAGCCAAGCGGGGGGTTTCACAGATACGCAGTATTTT
TRBV7-9	few	-	TRBJ1-4	CASSRPGANEKLFF	TGTGCCAGCAGCCGGCCGGGAGCTAATGAAAAACTGTTTTTT
TRBV5-1	-	TRBD1	TRBJ1-4	CASSPGGTGRGNEKLFF	TGCGCCAGCAGCCCCGGCGGGACAGGGAGGGGTAATGAAAAACTGTTTTTT
TRBV10-2	once	-	TRBJ2-3	CASMGRRTDTQYF	TGCGCCAGCATGGGGCGACGCACAGATACGCAGTATTTT